The present TCR beta chain was sequenced within a study of T-cell reconstitution after alpha-beta-depleted transplantation in children. This CDR3 is 17 amino acids long. V was cut by 0 bases and J by 0 bases, with 15 bases left in between. Germline-derived CDR1 and CDR2 are PRHDT and FYEKMQ (reference sequence). Unique molecular identifiers were incorporated during preparation of the TCRbeta library. MiXCR was run by TCRdb on the PCR reads, yielding one entry per CDR3 protein. Here the sample spans 780,000 or so distinct CDR3 sequences, roughly 15% being singletons. This rearrangement joins TRBV13 to TRBJ2-7; TRBD2 is a possible D gene (5 bases). The material sequenced was PBMCs, mostly from graft donor cells, taken 360 days after TCRalphabeta/CD19-depleted stem cell transplant. This clonotype was sampled from a male patient between 10 and 17 years old who had a stem cell transplant for acute lymphoblastic leukemia, so the T cells may come from the graft donor. The CDR3 bases are TGTGCCAGCAGCTTAGGCCTCCAGCGGCAGAGCTCCTACGAGCAGTACTTC. Translated: CASSLGLQRQSSYEQYF.